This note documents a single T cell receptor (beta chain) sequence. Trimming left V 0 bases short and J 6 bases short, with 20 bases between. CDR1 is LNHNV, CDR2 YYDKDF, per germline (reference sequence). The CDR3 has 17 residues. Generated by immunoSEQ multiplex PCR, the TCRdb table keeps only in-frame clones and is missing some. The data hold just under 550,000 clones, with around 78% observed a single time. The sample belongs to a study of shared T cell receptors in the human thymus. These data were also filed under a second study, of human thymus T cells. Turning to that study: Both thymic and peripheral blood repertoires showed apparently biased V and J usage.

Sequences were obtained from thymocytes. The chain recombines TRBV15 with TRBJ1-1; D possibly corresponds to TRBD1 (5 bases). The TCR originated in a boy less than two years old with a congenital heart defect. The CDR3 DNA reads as TGTGCCACCAGCAGAGATCTCAGGGCCCCCGTCAGCGCTGAAGCTTTCTTT. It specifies CATSRDLRAPVSAEAFF.